The 11 T cell receptor beta chains reported below all come from one sample, sequenced in a study of T cell clones after liver transplantation. The table came from immunoSEQ multiplex PCR; TCRdb's copy has only in-frame clones and leaves some out. The sample shows around 100,000 clones, around 80% of them seen only once. The sequenced sample was CD4+ T cells from blood, obtained around 50 months after liver transplant. The source of these receptors is a human patient who received a liver transplant. Some T cells may originate from the graft donor.

The chain joins TRBV5-1 to TRBJ2-7; D not resolved. The CDR3 length is 17 residues. Trimming removed 4 bases from V and 3 bases from J, with 23 bases in between. CDR1 is SGHRS, CDR2 YFSETQ, per germline. CDR3 in amino acids: CASSPELSLGILYEQYF. The CDR3 DNA is TGCGCCAGCAGCCCGGAGCTATCGTTGGGAATTCTCTACGAGCAGTACTTC.

The chain uses TRBV7-3 and TRBJ1-1; 8 positions agree with TRBD1. Germline V lookup: CDR1 SGHTA, CDR2 FQGTGA. The CDR3 length is 15 residues. V trimming: 1 base; J trimming: 6 bases; junction bases outside the gene matches: 7. Written as DNA, the CDR3 is TGTGCCAGCAGCTTAAGTAGCAGGGGGCTCTCTGAAGCTTTCTTT. Protein sequence: CASSLSSRGLSEAFF.

The rearrangement uses TRBV25-1 and TRBJ2-7; D is unresolved. Trimming pared 6 bases from V and 2 bases from J, leaving 5 bases between. CDR1 and CDR2 (germline): MGHDK, SYGVNS. CDR3 length: 11 residues. The CDR3 is CASSMTYEQYF. CDR3 nucleotide sequence: TGTGCCAGCAGCATGACCTACGAGCAGTACTTC.

The CDR3 is CASSVEVGLRGTGELFF. The CDR3 nucleotides read TGTGCCAGCAGCGTAGAAGTGGGACTTAGGGGTACCGGGGAGCTGTTTTTT. This sequence joins TRBV9 and TRBJ2-2; possible D gene TRBD2, 6 bases. Deletions cut 0 bases from V and 5 bases from J, with 17 bases between. Germline CDR1 is SGDLS and CDR2 is YYNGEE. The CDR3 consists of 17 residues.

The genes are TRBV9 and TRBJ1-3; D is undetermined. The CDR3 has 14 amino acids. V was clipped by 2 bases and J by 4 bases, with 10 bases between them. Looked up from germline, CDR1 is SGDLS and CDR2 is YYNGEE. The DNA of the CDR3 is TGTGCCAGCAGCGTGGCCTTAGGGGGAAACACCATATATTTT. Translation gives CASSVALGGNTIYF.

This clone was recorded a few times. This sequence joins TRBV19 and TRBJ1-2, with D unresolved. The V and J ends lost 1 base and 2 bases respectively, with 11 bases between them. This CDR3 has 15 amino acids. The germline V gene has CDR1 LNHDA and CDR2 SQIVND (reference sequence). CDR3: CASSIGVSGNYGYTF. The DNA for the CDR3 is TGTGCCAGTAGTATAGGAGTCAGCGGAAACTATGGCTACACCTTC.

The chain joins TRBV18 to TRBJ1-5, with 10 nucleotides matching TRBD1. The V segment lost 8 bases and the J segment 1 base; nucleotides outside the gene matches: 11. The CDR3 loop spans 17 amino acids. Germline-derived CDR1 and CDR2 are KGHSH and LQKENI. This CDR3 is CASTRGTGDVSNQPQHF. CDR3 bases: TGTGCCAGCACTAGAGGGACAGGGGATGTCAGCAATCAGCCCCAGCATTTT.

The rearrangement joins TRBV12-5 to TRBJ2-1; 7 nucleotides align to TRBD2. Germline V gene data show CDR1 as LGHNT and CDR2 as FRNRAP. There are 17 residues in the CDR3. Unmatched junction bases numbered 13, after V lost 1 base and J lost 7 bases. CDR3 sequence: CASGLASPGLVSNEQFF. The CDR3 region has the DNA TGTGCTAGTGGTTTGGCCTCACCTGGACTAGTCTCGAATGAGCAGTTCTTC.

V gene TRBV11-1 combines with J gene TRBJ2-1; a possible D gene is TRBD1 (6 bases). Trimming pared 5 bases from V and 2 bases from J, leaving 16 bases between. The CDR3 length is 16 residues. Looked up from germline, CDR1 is SGHAT and CDR2 is FQDESV (reference sequence). The CDR3 sequence: CASSPPGVGTYNEQFF. In DNA form, the CDR3 reads TGTGCCAGCAGCCCCCCAGGGGTAGGTACCTACAATGAGCAGTTCTTC.

V is TRBV15 and J is TRBJ1-2; D ambiguous. The CDR3 is 10 amino acids. The germline V gene has CDR1 LNHNV and CDR2 YYDKDF (reference sequence). The V gene lost 11 bases and the J gene lost 5 bases, with 9 bases spanning the gap. The CDR3 DNA reads TGTGCCGTCGGCCTATATGGCTACACCTTC. Translation gives CAVGLYGYTF.

The chain has TRBV27 and TRBJ2-7, with 11 bases that match TRBD2. Losses at the gene ends were 8 bases for V and 5 bases for J; bases not matched to a gene: 11. The CDR3 extends over 15 amino acids. The V gene's germline CDR1 is MNHEY and CDR2 SMNVEV (reference sequence). CDR3 nucleotides: TGTGCCAGCCGAAGACTAGCGGGGCTCCAACACGAGCAGTACTTC. It yields the protein CASRRLAGLQHEQYF.